This TCR beta chain was sequenced for a study of control samples from healthy donors and cancer patients. Losses at the gene ends were 5 bases for V and 5 bases for J; bases not matched to a gene: 9. The CDR3 runs to 15 residues. CDR1 MDHEN and CDR2 SYDVKM come from the germline V gene. This clone was detected only a few times. Data came from immunoSEQ multiplex PCR; TCRdb stores just in-frame clones and leaves some out. The repertoire includes approximately 94,000 clones, about 88% of them detected once, and 15% to 20% sits in the top ten. This TCR came from a woman aged 50 to 60 in good health. V is TRBV28 and J is TRBJ1-1; 9 nucleotides match TRBD1. The source material was blood. The CDR3 DNA reads TGTGCCAGCAGTGACCCCGGGGGGACAGGGACTGAAGCTTTCTTT. Its protein product is CASSDPGGTGTEAFF.